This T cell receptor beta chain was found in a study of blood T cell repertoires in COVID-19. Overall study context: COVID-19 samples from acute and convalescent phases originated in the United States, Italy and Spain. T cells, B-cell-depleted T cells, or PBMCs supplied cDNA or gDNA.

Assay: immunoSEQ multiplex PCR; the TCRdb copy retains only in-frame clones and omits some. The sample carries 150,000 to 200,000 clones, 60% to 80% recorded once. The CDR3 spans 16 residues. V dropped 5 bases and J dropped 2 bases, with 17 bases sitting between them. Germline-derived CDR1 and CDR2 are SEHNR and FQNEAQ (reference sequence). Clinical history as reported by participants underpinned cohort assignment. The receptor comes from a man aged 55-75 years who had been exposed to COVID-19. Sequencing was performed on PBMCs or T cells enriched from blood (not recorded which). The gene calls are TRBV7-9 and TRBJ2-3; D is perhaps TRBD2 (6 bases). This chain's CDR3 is CASSPPRGRFTDTQYF. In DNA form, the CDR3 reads TGTGCCAGCAGCCCCCCGAGAGGGAGGTTCACAGATACGCAGTATTTT.